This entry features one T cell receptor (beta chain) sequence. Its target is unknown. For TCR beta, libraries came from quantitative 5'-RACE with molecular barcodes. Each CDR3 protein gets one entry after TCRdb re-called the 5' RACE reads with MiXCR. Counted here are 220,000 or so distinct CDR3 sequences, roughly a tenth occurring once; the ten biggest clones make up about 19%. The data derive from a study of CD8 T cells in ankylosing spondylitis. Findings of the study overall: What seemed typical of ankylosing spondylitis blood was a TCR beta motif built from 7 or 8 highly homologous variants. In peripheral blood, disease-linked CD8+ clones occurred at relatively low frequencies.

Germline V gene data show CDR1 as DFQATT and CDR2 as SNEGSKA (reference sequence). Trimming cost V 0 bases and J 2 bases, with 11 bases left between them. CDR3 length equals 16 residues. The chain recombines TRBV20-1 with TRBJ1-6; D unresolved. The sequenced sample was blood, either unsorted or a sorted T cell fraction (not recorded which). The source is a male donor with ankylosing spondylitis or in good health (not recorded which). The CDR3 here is CSARDRKETYNSPLHF. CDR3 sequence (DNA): TGCAGTGCTAGAGATCGTAAGGAAACCTATAATTCACCCCTCCACTTT.